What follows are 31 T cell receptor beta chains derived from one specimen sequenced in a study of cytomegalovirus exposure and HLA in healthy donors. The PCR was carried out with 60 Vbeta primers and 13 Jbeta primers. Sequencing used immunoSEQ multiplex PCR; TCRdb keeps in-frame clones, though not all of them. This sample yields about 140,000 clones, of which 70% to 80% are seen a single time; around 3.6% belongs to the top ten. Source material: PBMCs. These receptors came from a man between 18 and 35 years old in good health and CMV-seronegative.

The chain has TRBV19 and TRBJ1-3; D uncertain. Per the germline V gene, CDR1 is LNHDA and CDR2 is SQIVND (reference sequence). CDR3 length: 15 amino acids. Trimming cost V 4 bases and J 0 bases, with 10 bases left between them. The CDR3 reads CASSRRRASGNTIYF. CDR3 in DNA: TGTGCCAGTAGTAGACGGAGGGCCTCTGGAAACACCATATATTTT.

The CDR3 DNA sequence: TGCGCCAGCCGCTCCAGAGGGCTTCAAGAGACCCAGTACTTC. Translated: CASRSRGLQETQYF. The chain carries TRBV5-1 and TRBJ2-5; tentative D call: TRBD2 (5 bases). The CDR3 loop spans 14 amino acids. The germline V gene encodes CDR1 SGHRS and CDR2 YFSETQ. The V end lost 7 bases, the J end lost 2 bases, and 15 bases lay between the germline ends.

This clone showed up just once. CDR3: CAWKPPLDSSNTGELFF. CDR3 nucleotide sequence: TGTGCCTGGAAACCCCCCCTGGACAGCTCGAACACCGGGGAGCTGTTTTTT. The genes are TRBV30 and TRBJ2-2, with D perhaps matching TRBD1 (6 bases). The CDR3 has 17 residues. CDR1 GTSNPN and CDR2 SVGIG come from the germline V gene (reference sequence). Trimming removed 4 bases from V and 0 bases from J, with 18 bases in between.

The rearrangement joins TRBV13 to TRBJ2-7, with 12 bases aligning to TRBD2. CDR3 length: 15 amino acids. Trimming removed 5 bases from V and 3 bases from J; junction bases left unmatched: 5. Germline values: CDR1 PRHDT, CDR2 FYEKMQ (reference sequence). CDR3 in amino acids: CASSQAGLAGYEQYF. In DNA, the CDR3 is TGTGCCAGCAGCCAAGCGGGACTAGCGGGCTACGAGCAGTACTTC.

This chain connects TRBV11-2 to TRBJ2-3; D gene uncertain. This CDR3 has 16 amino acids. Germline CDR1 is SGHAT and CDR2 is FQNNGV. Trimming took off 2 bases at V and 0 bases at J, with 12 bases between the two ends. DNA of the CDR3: TGTGCCAGCAGCTTAAACATACTATCTAGCACAGATACGCAGTATTTT. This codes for CASSLNILSSTDTQYF.

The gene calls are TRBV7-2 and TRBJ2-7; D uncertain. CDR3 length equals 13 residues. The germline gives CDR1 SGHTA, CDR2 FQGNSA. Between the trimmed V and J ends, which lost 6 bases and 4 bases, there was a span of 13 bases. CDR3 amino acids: CASSPVPGYEQYF. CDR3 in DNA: TGTGCCAGCAGTCCCGTCCCCGGGTACGAGCAGTACTTC.

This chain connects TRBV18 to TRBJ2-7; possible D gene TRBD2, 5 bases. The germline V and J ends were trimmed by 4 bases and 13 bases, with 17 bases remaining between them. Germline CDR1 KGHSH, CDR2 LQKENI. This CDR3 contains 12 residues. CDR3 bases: TGTGCCAGCTCACAATTAGAAGGGAGTGGTTACTTC. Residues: CASSQLEGSGYF.

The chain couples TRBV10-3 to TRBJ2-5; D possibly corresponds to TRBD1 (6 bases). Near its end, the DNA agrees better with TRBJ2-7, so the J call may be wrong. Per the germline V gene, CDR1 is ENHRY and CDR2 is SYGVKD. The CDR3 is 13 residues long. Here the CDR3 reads CAISEDARGEQYF. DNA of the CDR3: TGTGCCATCAGTGAGGACGCCAGGGGCGAGCAGTACTTC.

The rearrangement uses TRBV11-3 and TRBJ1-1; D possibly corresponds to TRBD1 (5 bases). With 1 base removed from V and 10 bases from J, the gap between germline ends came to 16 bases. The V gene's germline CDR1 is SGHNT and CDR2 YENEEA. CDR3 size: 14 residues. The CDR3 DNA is TGTGCCAGCAGCTTAGGTACGGACACCCGAGGAGCTTTCTTT. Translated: CASSLGTDTRGAFF.

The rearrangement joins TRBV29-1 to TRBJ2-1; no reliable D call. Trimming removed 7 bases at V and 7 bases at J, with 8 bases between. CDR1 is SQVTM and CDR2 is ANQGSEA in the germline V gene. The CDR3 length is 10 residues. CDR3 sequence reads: CSGHLNEQFF. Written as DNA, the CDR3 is TGCAGCGGACATCTTAATGAGCAGTTCTTC.

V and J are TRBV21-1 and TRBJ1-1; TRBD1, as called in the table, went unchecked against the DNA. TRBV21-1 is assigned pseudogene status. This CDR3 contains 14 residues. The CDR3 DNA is TGTGCCAGCAGCAAAGGACAGGGGAACACTGAAGCTTTCTTT. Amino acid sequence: CASSKGQGNTEAFF.

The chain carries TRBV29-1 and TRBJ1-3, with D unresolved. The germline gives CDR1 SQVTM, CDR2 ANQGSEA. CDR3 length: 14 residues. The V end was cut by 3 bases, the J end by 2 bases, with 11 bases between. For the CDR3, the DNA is TGCAGCGTTGAGGAGGTGTCCGCTGGAAACACCATATATTTT. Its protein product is CSVEEVSAGNTIYF.

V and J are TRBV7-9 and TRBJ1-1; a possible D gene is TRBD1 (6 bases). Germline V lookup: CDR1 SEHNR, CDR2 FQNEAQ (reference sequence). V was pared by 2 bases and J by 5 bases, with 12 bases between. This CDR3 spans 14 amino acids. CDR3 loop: CASSLRGAGTEAFF. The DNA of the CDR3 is TGTGCCAGCAGCTTACGGGGGGCGGGGACTGAAGCTTTCTTT.

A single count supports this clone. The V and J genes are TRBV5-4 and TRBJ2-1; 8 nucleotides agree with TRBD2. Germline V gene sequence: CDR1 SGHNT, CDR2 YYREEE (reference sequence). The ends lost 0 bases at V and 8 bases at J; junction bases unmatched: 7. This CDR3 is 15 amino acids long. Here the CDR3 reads CASSLVSGEGHEQFF. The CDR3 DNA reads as TGTGCCAGCAGCTTGGTTAGCGGGGAGGGTCATGAGCAGTTCTTC. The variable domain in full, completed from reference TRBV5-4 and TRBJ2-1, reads ETGVTQSPTHLIKTRGQQVTLRCSSQSGHNTVSWYQQALGQGPQFIFQYYREEENGRGNFPPRFSGLQFPNYSSELNVNALELDDSALYLCASSLVSGEGHEQFFGPGTRLTVL.

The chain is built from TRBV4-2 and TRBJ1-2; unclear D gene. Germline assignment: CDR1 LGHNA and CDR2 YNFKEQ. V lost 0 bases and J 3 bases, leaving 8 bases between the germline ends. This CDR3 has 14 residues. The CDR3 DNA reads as TGTGCCAGCAGCCAAGAACGGGTTGACTATGGCTACACCTTC. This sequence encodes CASSQERVDYGYTF.

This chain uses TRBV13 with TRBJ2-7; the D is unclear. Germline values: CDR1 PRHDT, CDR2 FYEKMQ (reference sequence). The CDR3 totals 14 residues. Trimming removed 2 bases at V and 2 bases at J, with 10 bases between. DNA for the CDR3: TGTGCCAGCAGCTTAACCAACAGTCCCTACGAGCAGTACTTC. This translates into CASSLTNSPYEQYF.

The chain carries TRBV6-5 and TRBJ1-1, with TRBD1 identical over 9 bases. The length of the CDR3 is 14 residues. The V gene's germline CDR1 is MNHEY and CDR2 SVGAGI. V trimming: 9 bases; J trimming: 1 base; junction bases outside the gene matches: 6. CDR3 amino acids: CASFLQGANTEAFF. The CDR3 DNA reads TGTGCCAGTTTCCTACAGGGGGCGAACACTGAAGCTTTCTTT.

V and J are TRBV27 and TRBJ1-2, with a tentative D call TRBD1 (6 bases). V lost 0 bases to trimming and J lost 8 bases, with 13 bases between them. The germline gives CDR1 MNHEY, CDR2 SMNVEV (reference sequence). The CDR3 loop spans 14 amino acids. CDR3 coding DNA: TGTGCCAGCAGTTTATCGCAGGGGTTTCTAGGCTACACCTTC. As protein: CASSLSQGFLGYTF.

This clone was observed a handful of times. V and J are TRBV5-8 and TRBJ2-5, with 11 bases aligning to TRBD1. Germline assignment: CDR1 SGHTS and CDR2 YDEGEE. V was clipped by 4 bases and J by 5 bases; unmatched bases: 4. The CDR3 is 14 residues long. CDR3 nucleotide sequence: TGTGCCAGCAGCCCGGGACAGGGGGGTGAGACCCAGTACTTC. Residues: CASSPGQGGETQYF. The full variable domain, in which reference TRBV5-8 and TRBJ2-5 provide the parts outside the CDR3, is EAGVTQSPTHLIKTRGQQATLRCSPISGHTSVYWYQQALGLGLQFLLWYDEGEERNRGNFPPRFSGRQFPNYSSELNVNALELEDSALYLCASSPGQGGETQYFGPGTRLLVL.

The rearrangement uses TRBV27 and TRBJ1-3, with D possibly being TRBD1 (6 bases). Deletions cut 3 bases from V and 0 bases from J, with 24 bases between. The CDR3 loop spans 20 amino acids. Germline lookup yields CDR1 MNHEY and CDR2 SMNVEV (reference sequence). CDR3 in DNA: TGTGCCAGCAGTTTCCTCGAATATACAGGGTGGTTACTCTCTGGAAACACCATATATTTT. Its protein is CASSFLEYTGWLLSGNTIYF.

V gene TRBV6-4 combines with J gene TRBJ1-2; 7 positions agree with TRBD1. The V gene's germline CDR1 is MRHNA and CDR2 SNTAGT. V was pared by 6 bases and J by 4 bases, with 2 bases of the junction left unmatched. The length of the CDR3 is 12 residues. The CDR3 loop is CASRTGLYGYTF. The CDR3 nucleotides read TGTGCCAGCAGGACAGGGCTCTATGGCTACACCTTC.

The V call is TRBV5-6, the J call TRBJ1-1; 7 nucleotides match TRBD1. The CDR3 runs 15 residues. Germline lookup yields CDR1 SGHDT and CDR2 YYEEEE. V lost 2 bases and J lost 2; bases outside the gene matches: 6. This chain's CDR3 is CASSFTGERNTEAFF. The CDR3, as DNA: TGTGCCAGCAGCTTTACAGGGGAAAGAAACACTGAAGCTTTCTTT.

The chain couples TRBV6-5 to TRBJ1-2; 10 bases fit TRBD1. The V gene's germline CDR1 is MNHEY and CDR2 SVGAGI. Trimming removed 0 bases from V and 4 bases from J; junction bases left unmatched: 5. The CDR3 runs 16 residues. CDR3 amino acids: CASSYSIGQGVYGYTF. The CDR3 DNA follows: TGTGCCAGCAGTTACTCGATCGGACAGGGGGTCTATGGCTACACCTTC.

CDR3 DNA sequence: TGCGCCAGCAGCGCTTGGACTAGCGGGGGGGCACAAGGTACGCAGTATTTT. Translation: CASSAWTSGGAQGTQYF. The chain employs TRBV5-1 and TRBJ2-3, with 15 bases identical to TRBD2. J gave up 8 bases and V 4 bases, and 11 bases lay outside the gene matches. The germline V gene has CDR1 SGHRS and CDR2 YFSETQ. The CDR3 totals 17 residues.

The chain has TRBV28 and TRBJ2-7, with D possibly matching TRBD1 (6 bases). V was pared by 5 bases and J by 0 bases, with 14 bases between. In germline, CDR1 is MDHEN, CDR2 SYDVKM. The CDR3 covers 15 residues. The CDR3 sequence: CASSLTGTSSYEQYF. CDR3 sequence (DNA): TGTGCCAGCAGTCTCACAGGGACGAGCTCCTACGAGCAGTACTTC.

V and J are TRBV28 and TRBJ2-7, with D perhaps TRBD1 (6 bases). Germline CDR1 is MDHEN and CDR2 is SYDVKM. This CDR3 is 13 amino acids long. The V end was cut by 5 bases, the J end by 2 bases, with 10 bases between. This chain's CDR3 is CASSTGIPYEQYF. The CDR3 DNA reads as TGTGCCAGCAGTACAGGGATCCCCTACGAGCAGTACTTC.

The CDR3 bases are TGCGCCAGCAGCTTGCTCTCTGGGGCCAACGTCCTGACTTTC. Translating it yields CASSLLSGANVLTF. The gene calls are TRBV5-1 and TRBJ2-6; D gene ambiguous. The CDR3 loop spans 14 amino acids. Trimming cost V 1 base and J 0 bases, with 2 bases left between them. The V gene's germline CDR1 is SGHRS and CDR2 YFSETQ.

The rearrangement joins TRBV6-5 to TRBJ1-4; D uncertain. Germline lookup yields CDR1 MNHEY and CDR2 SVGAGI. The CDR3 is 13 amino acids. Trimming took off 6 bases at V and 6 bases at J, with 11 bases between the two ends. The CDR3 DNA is TGTGCCAGCAGCCCGGAGGACGATGAAAAACTGTTTTTT. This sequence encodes CASSPEDDEKLFF.

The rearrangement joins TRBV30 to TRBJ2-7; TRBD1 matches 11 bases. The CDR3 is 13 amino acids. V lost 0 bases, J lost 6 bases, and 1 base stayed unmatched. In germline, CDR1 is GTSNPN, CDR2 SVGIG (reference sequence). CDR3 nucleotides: TGTGCCTGGAGTGTGGACAGGGGGCTCGAGCAGTACTTC. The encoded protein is CAWSVDRGLEQYF.

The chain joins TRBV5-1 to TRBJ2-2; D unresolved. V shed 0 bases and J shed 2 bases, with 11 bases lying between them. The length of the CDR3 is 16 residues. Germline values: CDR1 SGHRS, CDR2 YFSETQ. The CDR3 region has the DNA TGCGCCAGCAGCTTGGAGAGGTTGCAAAACACCGGGGAGCTGTTTTTT. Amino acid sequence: CASSLERLQNTGELFF. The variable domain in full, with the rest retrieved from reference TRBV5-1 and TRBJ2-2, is KAGVTQTPRYLIKTRGQQVTLSCSPISGHRSVSWYQQTPGQGLQFLFEYFSETQRNKGNFPGRFSGRQFSNSRSEMNVSTLELGDSALYLCASSLERLQNTGELFFGEGSRLTVL.

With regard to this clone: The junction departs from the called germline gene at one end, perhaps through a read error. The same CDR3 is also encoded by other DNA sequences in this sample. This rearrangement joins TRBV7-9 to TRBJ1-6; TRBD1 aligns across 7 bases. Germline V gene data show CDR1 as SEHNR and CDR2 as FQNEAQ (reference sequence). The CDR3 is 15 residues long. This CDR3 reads CASSGRQGRNSPLHF. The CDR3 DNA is TGTGCCAGCAGCGGGCGACAGGGTAGGAATTCCCCCCTCCACTTT.